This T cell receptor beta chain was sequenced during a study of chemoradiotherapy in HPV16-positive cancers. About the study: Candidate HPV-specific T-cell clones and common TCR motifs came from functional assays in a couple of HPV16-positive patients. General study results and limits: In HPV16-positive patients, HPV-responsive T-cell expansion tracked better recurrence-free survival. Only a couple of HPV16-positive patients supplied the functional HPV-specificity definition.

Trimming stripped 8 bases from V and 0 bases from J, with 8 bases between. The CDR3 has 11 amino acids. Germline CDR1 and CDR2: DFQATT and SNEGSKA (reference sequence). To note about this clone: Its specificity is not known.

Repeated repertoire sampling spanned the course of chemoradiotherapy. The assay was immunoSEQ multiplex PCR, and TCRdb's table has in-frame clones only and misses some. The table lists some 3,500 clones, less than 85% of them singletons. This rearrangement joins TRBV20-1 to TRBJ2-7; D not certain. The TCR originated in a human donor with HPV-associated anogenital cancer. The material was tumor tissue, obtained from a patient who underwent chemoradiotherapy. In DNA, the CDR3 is TGCAGTACCGGCCCCTCCTACGAGCAGTACTTC. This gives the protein CSTGPSYEQYF.